This TCR beta chain came from a study of T cell responses to AZD1222 COVID-19 vaccine. This clone was seen a few times. Other DNA sequences from this sample encode an identical CDR3 as well. TCRdb's copy holds only in-frame clones and misses some; the assay was immunoSEQ multiplex PCR. The data show 120,000 to 150,000 clones, 80% to 90% seen once. Trimming took off 5 bases at V and 4 bases at J, with 9 bases between the two ends. This CDR3 comprises 13 residues. Sequenced here: peripheral blood, sampled on day 0 of AZD1222 vaccination. This TCR came from an adult in good health. The chain uses TRBV12-3 or TRBV12-4 and TRBJ1-5; weak D call: TRBD1 (6 bases). The chain's CDR3 is CASSLQGNQPQHF. Written as DNA, the CDR3 is TGTGCCAGCAGTCTACAGGGAAATCAGCCCCAGCATTTT.